What follows describes a single T cell receptor (beta chain). The sample originates from a study of T-cell memory formation after mild COVID-19. Per the germline V gene, CDR1 is MGHDK and CDR2 is SYGVNS. V was shortened by 7 bases and J by 2 bases, with 18 bases between the two germline ends. This CDR3 spans 15 amino acids. TCRdb reanalysed the 5' RACE reads using MiXCR and keeps one entry per CDR3 protein. The table records 110,000 to 150,000 distinct CDR3 sequences, 14% of them present only once. Sequencing was carried out using PBMCs or a T cell subset sorted from them (not recorded which). The V and J genes are TRBV25-1 and TRBJ2-7, with D maybe TRBD1 (5 bases). This clonotype was sampled from an adult woman who had mild COVID-19 (a few samples of this study predate the infection). Cell type and time point are not known. The CDR3 DNA reads TGTGCCAGCACTACCTCCGACAGCTACGCCTACGAGCAGTACTTC. This gives the protein CASTTSDSYAYEQYF.